These 29 T cell receptor beta chains came from one sample sequenced in a study of cytomegalovirus exposure and HLA in healthy donors. Use of 60 Vbeta and 13 Jbeta primers characterized the PCR. Assay used: immunoSEQ multiplex PCR; TCRdb lists only in-frame clones, some missing. The sample shows over 75,000 clones, around 76% of them seen only once. The source material was PBMCs. All receptors derive from a middle-aged man in good health and CMV-seropositive.

The chain has TRBV5-1 and TRBJ2-3; 10 bases match TRBD2. The CDR3 loop spans 16 amino acids. Germline V CDR1 and CDR2: SGHRS, YFSETQ. J was trimmed by 2 bases and V by 4 bases; bases with no gene match: 7. The CDR3 loop is CASSPIAGGLTDTQYF. The DNA for the CDR3 is TGCGCCAGCAGCCCCATAGCGGGGGGACTCACAGATACGCAGTATTTT.

The V call is TRBV28, the J call TRBJ1-1; D possibly corresponds to TRBD1 (5 bases). CDR3 size: 17 residues. Trimming cost V 4 bases and J 3 bases, with 21 bases left between them. Germline CDR1 reads MDHEN; CDR2 reads SYDVKM. The CDR3 reads CASSSPPGWGGDTEAFF. Written as DNA, the CDR3 is TGTGCCAGCAGTTCCCCCCCTGGGTGGGGAGGGGACACTGAAGCTTTCTTT.

Only one count was recorded for this clone. V is TRBV9 and J is TRBJ1-3; TRBD1 might be the D (5 bases). The germline V gene has CDR1 SGDLS and CDR2 YYNGEE. Trimming cost V 0 bases and J 0 bases, with 10 bases left between them. The CDR3 runs 16 residues. This chain's CDR3 is CASSVDQRGSGNTIYF. CDR3 in DNA: TGTGCCAGCAGCGTAGATCAAAGGGGCTCTGGAAACACCATATATTTT.

The J gene is TRBJ2-3, the V gene TRBV7-9; 7 nucleotides agree with TRBD2. With 0 bases clipped from V and 0 bases from J, the junction kept 6 bases outside the gene matches. CDR1 is SEHNR, CDR2 FQNEAQ, per germline (reference sequence). This CDR3 has 17 residues. DNA of the CDR3: TGTGCCAGCAGCTTAGCGACATCTAGCGGTAGCACAGATACGCAGTATTTT. This gives the protein CASSLATSSGSTDTQYF.

V is TRBV11-2 and J is TRBJ2-1; 15 positions agree with TRBD2. The junction had 0 bases not matched to a gene; V was cut back by 5 bases and J by 7 bases. Germline V gives CDR1 SGHAT, CDR2 FQNNGV. This CDR3 is built from 14 residues. DNA for the CDR3: TGTGCCAGCAGCGGGACTAGCGGGAGGAATGAGCAGTTCTTC. It specifies CASSGTSGRNEQFF.

V gene TRBV7-3 combines with J gene TRBJ2-5; 9 nucleotides agree with TRBD2. TRBJ2-7 matches the DNA end more closely, so the J call is doubtful. Per the germline V gene, CDR1 is SGHTA and CDR2 is FQGTGA. The CDR3 sequence is 13 residues long. CDR3 amino acids: CASSPTSGYEQYF. The CDR3 DNA sequence: TGTGCCAGCAGCCCTACTAGCGGGTACGAGCAGTACTTC.

The genes are TRBV13 and TRBJ1-2; perhaps TRBD1 as D (6 bases). The CDR3 has 14 amino acids. Trimming took off 4 bases at V and 2 bases at J, with 11 bases between the two ends. Per the germline V gene, CDR1 is PRHDT and CDR2 is FYEKMQ (reference sequence). The DNA of the CDR3 is TGTGCCAGCAGCTACGGACAGCTGAACTATGGCTACACCTTC. Translation: CASSYGQLNYGYTF.

V and J are TRBV5-1 and TRBJ1-2; 10 nucleotides match TRBD1. Germline lookup yields CDR1 SGHRS and CDR2 YFSETQ. The CDR3 is made up of 15 amino acids. V was pared by 4 bases and J by 0 bases, with 3 bases of the junction left unmatched. The CDR3 DNA reads as TGCGCCAGCAGCCCTGGACAGGGGGCTAACTATGGCTACACCTTC. This translates into CASSPGQGANYGYTF. Full variable domain (missing parts from reference TRBV5-1 and TRBJ1-2): KAGVTQTPRYLIKTRGQQVTLSCSPISGHRSVSWYQQTPGQGLQFLFEYFSETQRNKGNFPGRFSGRQFSNSRSEMNVSTLELGDSALYLCASSPGQGANYGYTFGSGTRLTVV.

The rearrangement uses TRBV29-1 and TRBJ2-7, with D tentatively TRBD2 (6 bases). The CDR3 consists of 12 residues. V lost 5 bases, J lost 5 bases, and 13 bases lay in between. Per germline, CDR1 SQVTM and CDR2 ANQGSEA. The CDR3 region has the DNA TGCAGCGTTTCGACTAGTTCCCACGAGCAGTACTTC. Translating gives CSVSTSSHEQYF.

V is TRBV5-1 and J is TRBJ1-6; 7 positions match TRBD1. With 6 bases clipped from V and 8 bases from J, the junction kept 8 bases outside the gene matches. This CDR3 comprises 14 residues. Germline V CDR1 and CDR2: SGHRS, YFSETQ. Written as DNA, the CDR3 is TGCGCCAGCAAGGGAAACAGGGGTGATTCACCCCTCCACTTT. Its translation: CASKGNRGDSPLHF.

V and J are TRBV9 and TRBJ1-1, with 8 bases that match TRBD1. CDR3 length: 15 residues. Germline CDR1 is SGDLS and CDR2 is YYNGEE. V trimming: 5 bases; J trimming: 2 bases; junction bases outside the gene matches: 8. CDR3 coding DNA: TGTGCCAGCAGTGCGCGGACAGGGAAAAACACTGAAGCTTTCTTT. Translation gives CASSARTGKNTEAFF.

The CDR3 is CAISESVANTEAFF. The CDR3 nucleotides read TGTGCCATCAGTGAGTCGGTGGCGAACACTGAAGCTTTCTTT. The chain joins TRBV10-3 to TRBJ1-1; the D is unclear. With 0 bases removed from V and 1 base from J, the gap between germline ends came to 6 bases. CDR3 length equals 14 residues. Per the germline V gene, CDR1 is ENHRY and CDR2 is SYGVKD.

This sequence joins TRBV6-1 and TRBJ1-5; D call uncertain. The CDR3 is 11 amino acids. Trimming pared 2 bases from V and 12 bases from J, leaving 8 bases between. The V gene's germline CDR1 is MNHNS and CDR2 SASEGT. This CDR3 reads CASSEIGGQHF. In DNA, the CDR3 is TGTGCCAGCAGTGAAATCGGCGGCCAGCATTTT.

This chain uses TRBV4-1 with TRBJ2-5, with TRBD2 identical over 9 bases. The germline CDR1 and CDR2 sequences are MGHRA and YSYEKL. This CDR3 contains 16 residues. The ends lost 4 bases at V and 2 bases at J; junction bases unmatched: 8. CDR3 loop: CASSLRTSEVQETQYF. The CDR3 region has the DNA TGCGCCAGCAGCCTTAGGACTAGCGAGGTACAAGAGACCCAGTACTTC.

V is TRBV6-1 and J is TRBJ2-4; 11 bases fit TRBD1. The CDR3 extends over 14 amino acids. Germline loops: CDR1 MNHNS, CDR2 SASEGT. J lost 8 bases, V lost 3 bases, and 3 bases had no gene match. The CDR3 here is CASSEGTGGYIQYF. For the CDR3, the DNA is TGTGCCAGCAGTGAGGGGACAGGGGGGTACATTCAGTACTTC.

The V and J genes are TRBV6-5 and TRBJ2-1, with D possibly TRBD1 on 6 matching bases. The CDR3 covers 13 residues. Germline V gives CDR1 MNHEY, CDR2 SVGAGI. The ends were cut back, 5 bases at V and 6 bases at J, with 11 bases in the middle. As DNA, the CDR3 is TGTGCCAGCAGTCCTACAGGGATCAATGAGCAGTTCTTC. As protein: CASSPTGINEQFF.

The V and J genes are TRBV19 and TRBJ2-7; perhaps TRBD1 as D (5 bases). CDR1 and CDR2 (germline): LNHDA, SQIVND (reference sequence). Trimming stripped 9 bases from V and 4 bases from J, with 16 bases between. The CDR3 is made up of 13 amino acids. In DNA, the CDR3 is TGTGCCAGCTTGGGCCAGGGCGAATACGAGCAGTACTTC. As protein: CASLGQGEYEQYF.

The V and J genes are TRBV2 and TRBJ2-2; 8 positions agree with TRBD2. The CDR3 totals 15 residues. Germline V gene sequence: CDR1 SNHLY, CDR2 FYNNEI. Losses at the gene ends were 8 bases for V and 0 bases for J; bases not matched to a gene: 5. Written as DNA, the CDR3 is TGTGCCAGCTCGACAGCGGGAGCGAACACCGGGGAGCTGTTTTTT. Residues: CASSTAGANTGELFF.

CDR3 sequence: CASSSTSVNEQFF. DNA for the CDR3: TGCGCCAGCAGTTCTACTAGCGTCAATGAGCAGTTCTTC. V gene TRBV5-1 combines with J gene TRBJ2-1, with 7 bases that match TRBD2. V lost 5 bases and J lost 6; bases outside the gene matches: 5. This CDR3 has 13 residues. CDR1 and CDR2 from the germline V gene are SGHRS and YFSETQ.

The chain employs TRBV28 and TRBJ2-5; D perhaps matches TRBD2 (5 bases). The germline gives CDR1 MDHEN, CDR2 SYDVKM. Deletions cut 1 base from V and 0 bases from J, with 9 bases between. The CDR3 totals 15 residues. The CDR3, as DNA: TGTGCCAGCAGTTTATTGTCCGGGAACCAAGAGACCCAGTACTTC. This codes for CASSLLSGNQETQYF.

CDR3 sequence reads: CASSEVTSGDPTDTQYF. The DNA for the CDR3 is TGTGCCAGCAGCGAGGTGACTAGCGGGGACCCCACAGATACGCAGTATTTT. The chain employs TRBV9 and TRBJ2-3; 11 bases are a match to TRBD2. Germline V CDR1 and CDR2: SGDLS, YYNGEE. The ends lost 3 bases at V and 2 bases at J; junction bases unmatched: 8. CDR3 length equals 17 residues.

The gene calls are TRBV7-2 and TRBJ2-3; TRBD2 is a possible D gene (5 bases). V was shortened by 5 bases and J by 3 bases, with 18 bases between the two germline ends. Germline-derived CDR1 and CDR2 are SGHTA and FQGNSA. This CDR3 contains 16 residues. The CDR3 bases are TGTGCCAGCAGCGATTGGGTGCGGGTAGGGACAGATACGCAGTATTTT. This gives the protein CASSDWVRVGTDTQYF.

This chain connects TRBV6-1 to TRBJ2-1, with 12 bases fitting TRBD2. This CDR3 contains 14 residues. V was pared by 8 bases and J by 8 bases, with 7 bases of the junction left unmatched. Per germline, CDR1 MNHNS and CDR2 SASEGT. The CDR3 coding sequence is TGTGCCAGCCTCCCTAGCGGGGGGGGATATGAGCAGTTCTTC. Amino acid sequence: CASLPSGGGYEQFF.

The chain is built from TRBV18 and TRBJ1-2; no clear D gene. This CDR3 comprises 16 residues. Germline loops: CDR1 KGHSH, CDR2 LQKENI. Trimming pared 3 bases from V and 8 bases from J, leaving 22 bases between. The DNA of the CDR3 is TGTGCCAGCTCACCCTCGCGGGGATCTCCTTCCGAGGGCTACACCTTC. Amino acid sequence: CASSPSRGSPSEGYTF.

The chain employs TRBV27 and TRBJ2-1; TRBD2 aligns across 10 bases. CDR1 and CDR2 (germline): MNHEY, SMNVEV (reference sequence). With 5 bases clipped from V and 8 bases from J, the junction kept 9 bases outside the gene matches. The CDR3 is 15 amino acids. The CDR3 sequence: CASSAEAGGPYEQFF. The CDR3 DNA is TGTGCCAGCAGTGCCGAAGCGGGAGGGCCGTATGAGCAGTTCTTC.

CDR3 protein: CASGHTNTEAFF. The CDR3 bases are TGTGCCAGCGGACATACGAACACTGAAGCTTTCTTT. The chain carries TRBV6-6 and TRBJ1-1; D might be TRBD1 (5 bases). The germline V gene encodes CDR1 MNHNY and CDR2 SVGAGI (reference sequence). The V end was cut by 8 bases, the J end by 1 base, with 8 bases between. CDR3 length equals 12 residues.

The chain employs TRBV5-4 and TRBJ1-2; D is undetermined. Trimming removed 1 base from V and 8 bases from J, with 12 bases in between. CDR3 size: 13 residues. Germline V gene lookup returns CDR1 SGHNT and CDR2 YYREEE (reference sequence). CDR3 bases: TGTGCCAGCAGCTTGTATGGTGGAGCGGGCTACACCTTC. Amino acids: CASSLYGGAGYTF.

This clone was seen just once. The CDR3 sequence is CACGILVGELFF. In DNA, the CDR3 is TGTGCCTGCGGAATTCTAGTCGGGGAGCTGTTTTTT. V and J are TRBV19 and TRBJ2-2; D unclear. The CDR3 contains 12 residues. Germline CDR1 is LNHDA and CDR2 is SQIVND (reference sequence). The V and J ends lost 11 bases and 7 bases respectively, with 14 bases between them.

The chain recombines TRBV5-4 with TRBJ2-7; 8 nucleotides line up with TRBD1. The CDR3 contains 14 residues. Germline values: CDR1 SGHNT, CDR2 YYREEE (reference sequence). Trimming took 3 bases from V and 3 from J; bases not matched to a gene: 5. The CDR3 coding sequence is TGTGCCAGCAGCTCCCGGGACAGGCACTACGAGCAGTACTTC. This codes for CASSSRDRHYEQYF.